This T cell receptor (beta chain) was observed in a study of blood T cell repertoires in COVID-19. Looking at the study overall: Specimens from acute and convalescent COVID-19 originated in the United States, Italy and Spain. T cells, B-cell-depleted T cells, or PBMCs provided the cDNA or gDNA that served as material.

Germline CDR1 SGHRS, CDR2 YFSETQ. V shed 4 bases and J 4 bases; nucleotides not matched to a gene: 8. The CDR3 extends over 15 amino acids. The authors' processing: Nucleated cell counts were estimated from reference gene primer amplification. Profiling relied on immunoSEQ multiplex PCR, and the TCRdb table lists in-frame clones only, not all of them. D and trimming were read from the DNA, whereas the V and J calls and clone size are those reported in that table. There are around 300,000 clones in the sample; just over 85% occur only once, and 2.5% to 3% lies in the top ten. In this sample, this clone turned up a few times.

Sample: peripheral blood. This rearrangement joins TRBV5-1 to TRBJ1-2; 9 bases agree with TRBD1. The TCR comes from a woman aged 25 to 45 with active or convalescent COVID-19. CDR3 loop: CASSITGGQFYGYTF. CDR3 bases: TGCGCCAGCAGCATTACAGGGGGCCAGTTCTATGGCTACACCTTC.